The following is a T cell receptor (beta chain) sequence with its context. Its antigen is currently unknown. 60 Vbeta and 13 Jbeta primers were used in PCR. Sequencing was performed with immunoSEQ multiplex PCR; in TCRdb, only in-frame clones are kept and a portion is missing. The table lists hundreds of thousands of clones, roughly 80% of them singletons, with approximately 6.5% in the top ten. The data were obtained in a study of cytomegalovirus exposure and HLA in healthy donors. This CDR3 spans 13 amino acids. Germline values: CDR1 SQVTM, CDR2 ANQGSEA. V was trimmed by 6 bases and J by 5 bases, leaving 14 bases between them. General study points: Researchers reportedly found TCR beta sequences accurately predicted most subjects' HLA-A and HLA-B alleles. What a later analysis reportedly showed was that an Asian-associated ancestry cluster had fewer N-insertions than the approximately 700-donor mean. Productive status was seen about 90% or about 30% of the time for most TCR beta V segments in an earlier analysis. It was 164 TCR beta chains that were listed as cytomegalovirus-associated.

This sequence originates from a man in his forties or fifties in good health and CMV-seropositive. The sequenced sample consisted of PBMCs. This sequence joins TRBV29-1 and TRBJ1-5; D gene uncertain. The CDR3 sequence is CSVATDFDQPQHF. The CDR3, as DNA: TGCAGCGTCGCCACAGATTTCGATCAGCCCCAGCATTTT. Together with reference TRBV29-1 and TRBJ1-5, the CDR3 gives the full variable domain: SAVISQKPSRDICQRGTSLTIQCQVDSQVTMMFWYRQQPGQSLTLIATANQGSEATYESGFVIDKFPISRPNLTFSTLTVSNMSPEDSSIYLCSVATDFDQPQHFGDGTRLSIL.